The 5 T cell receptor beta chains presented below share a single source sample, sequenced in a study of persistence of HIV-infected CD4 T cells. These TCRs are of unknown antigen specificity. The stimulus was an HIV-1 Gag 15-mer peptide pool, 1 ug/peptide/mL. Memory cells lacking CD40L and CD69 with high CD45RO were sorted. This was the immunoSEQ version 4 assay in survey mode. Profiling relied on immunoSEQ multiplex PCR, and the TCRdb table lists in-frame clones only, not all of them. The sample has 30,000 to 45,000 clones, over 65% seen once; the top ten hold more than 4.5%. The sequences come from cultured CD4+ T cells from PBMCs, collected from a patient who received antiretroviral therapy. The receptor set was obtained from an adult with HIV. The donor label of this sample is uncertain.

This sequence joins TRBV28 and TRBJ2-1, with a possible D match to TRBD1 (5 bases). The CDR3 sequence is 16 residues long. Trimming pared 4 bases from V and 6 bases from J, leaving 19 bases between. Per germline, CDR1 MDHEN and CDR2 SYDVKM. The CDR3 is CASSSPSPGSGNEQFF. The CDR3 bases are TGTGCCAGCAGTTCCCCCTCCCCAGGGTCAGGCAATGAGCAGTTCTTC. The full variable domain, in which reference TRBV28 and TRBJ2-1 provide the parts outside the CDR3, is DVKVTQSSRYLVKRTGEKVFLECVQDMDHENMFWYRQDPGLGLRLIYFSYDVKMKEKGDIPEGYSVSREKKERFSLILESASTNQTSMYLCASSSPSPGSGNEQFFGPGTRLTVL.

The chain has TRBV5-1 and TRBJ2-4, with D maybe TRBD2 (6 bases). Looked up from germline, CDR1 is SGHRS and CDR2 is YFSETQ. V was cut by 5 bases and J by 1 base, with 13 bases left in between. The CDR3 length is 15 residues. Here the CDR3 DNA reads TGCGCCAGCAGGAGAGGGACTTCCGCCAAAAACATTCAGTACTTC. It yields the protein CASRRGTSAKNIQYF.

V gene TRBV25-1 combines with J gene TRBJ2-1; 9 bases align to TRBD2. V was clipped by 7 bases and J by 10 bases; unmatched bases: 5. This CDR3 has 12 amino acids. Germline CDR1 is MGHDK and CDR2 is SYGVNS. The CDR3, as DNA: TGTGCCAGCACCCGCGGGGGGGAGGAGCAGTTCTTC. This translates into CASTRGGEEQFF.

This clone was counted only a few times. The CDR3 loop is CASTQQGISNQPQHF. The CDR3 DNA reads TGTGCCAGCACCCAGCAGGGTATTAGCAATCAGCCCCAGCATTTT. The genes are TRBV2 and TRBJ1-5, with D perhaps TRBD1 (5 bases). The germline CDR1 and CDR2 sequences are SNHLY and FYNNEI. Trimming removed 7 bases at V and 0 bases at J, with 13 bases between. This CDR3 spans 15 amino acids. The whole variable domain, remainder taken from reference TRBV2 and TRBJ1-5, is EPEVTQTPSHQVTQMGQEVILRCVPISNHLYFYWYRQILGQKVEFLVSFYNNEISEKSEIFDDQFSVERPDGSNFTLKIRSTKLEDSAMYFCASTQQGISNQPQHFGDGTRLSIL.

The CDR3 nucleotides are TGCGCCAGCAGCTTTGACAGGCCCCCTTTTTACGAGCAGTACTTC. Its protein is CASSFDRPPFYEQYF. V usage is TRBV5-1 and J usage is TRBJ2-7; TRBD1 might be the D (6 bases). Germline assignment: CDR1 SGHRS and CDR2 YFSETQ. The germline V and J ends were trimmed by 2 bases and 4 bases, with 16 bases remaining between them. The CDR3 is made up of 15 amino acids.